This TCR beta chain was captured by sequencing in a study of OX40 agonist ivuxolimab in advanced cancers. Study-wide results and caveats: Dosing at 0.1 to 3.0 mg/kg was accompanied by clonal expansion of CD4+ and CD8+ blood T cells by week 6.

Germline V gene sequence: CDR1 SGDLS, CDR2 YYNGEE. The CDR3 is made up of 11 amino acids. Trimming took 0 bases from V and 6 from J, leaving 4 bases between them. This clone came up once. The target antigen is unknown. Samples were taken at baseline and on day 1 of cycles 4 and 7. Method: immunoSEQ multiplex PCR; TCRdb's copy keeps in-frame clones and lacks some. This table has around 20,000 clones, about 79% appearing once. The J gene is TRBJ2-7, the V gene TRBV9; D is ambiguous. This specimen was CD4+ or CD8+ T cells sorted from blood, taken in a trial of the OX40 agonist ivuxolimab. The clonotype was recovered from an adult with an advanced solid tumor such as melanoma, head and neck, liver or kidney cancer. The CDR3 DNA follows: TGTGCCAGCAGCGTAGGGGGCGAGCAGTACTTC. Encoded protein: CASSVGGEQYF.